This T cell receptor beta chain originates from a study of blood T cell repertoires in COVID-19. The overall study: T cells, B-cell-depleted T cells, or PBMCs provided the cDNA or gDNA that served as material.

Original processing notes: Estimates of nucleated cell counts were drawn from the amplification of reference gene primers. Measured with immunoSEQ multiplex PCR; TCRdb has only the in-frame clones, and not every one. The D gene and trimming were derived from the DNA, and the V and J assignments and clone size from that table. The data hold more than 20,000 clones, with 75% to 95% observed a single time. The table lists this clone with a count of one. The V end lost 7 bases, the J end lost 3 bases, and 12 bases lay between the germline ends. The CDR3 loop spans 14 amino acids. Germline V gives CDR1 KGHSH, CDR2 LQKENI.

The chain carries TRBV18 and TRBJ1-4, with D unresolved. This TCR came from a human donor in a cohort sampled during active COVID-19. Sequenced input: peripheral blood. The CDR3 nucleotides are TGTGCCAGCTTCCCCGGCGAGGCTAATGAAAAACTGTTTTTT. Its protein product is CASFPGEANEKLFF.